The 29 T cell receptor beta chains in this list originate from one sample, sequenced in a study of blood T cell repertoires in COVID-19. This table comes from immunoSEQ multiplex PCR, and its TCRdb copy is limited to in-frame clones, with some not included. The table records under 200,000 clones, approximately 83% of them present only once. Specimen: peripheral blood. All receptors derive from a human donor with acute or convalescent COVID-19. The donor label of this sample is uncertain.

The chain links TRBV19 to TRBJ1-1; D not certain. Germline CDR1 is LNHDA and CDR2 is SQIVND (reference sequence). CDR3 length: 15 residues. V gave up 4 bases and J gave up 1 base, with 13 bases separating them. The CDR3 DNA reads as TGTGCCAGTAGTACCCTCCCATTGGCGAACACTGAAGCTTTCTTT. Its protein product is CASSTLPLANTEAFF.

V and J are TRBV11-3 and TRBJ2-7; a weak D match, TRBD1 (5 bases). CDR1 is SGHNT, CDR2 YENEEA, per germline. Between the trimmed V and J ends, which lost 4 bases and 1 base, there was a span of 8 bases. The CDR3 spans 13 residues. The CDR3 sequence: CASSSRQSYEQYF. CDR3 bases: TGTGCCAGCAGCTCAAGACAGTCCTACGAGCAGTACTTC. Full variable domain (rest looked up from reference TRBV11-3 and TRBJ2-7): EAGVVQSPRYKIIEKKQPVAFWCNPISGHNTLYWYLQNLGQGPELLIRYENEEAVDDSQLPKDRFSAERLKGVDSTLKIQPAELGDSAVYLCASSSRQSYEQYFGPGTRLTVT.

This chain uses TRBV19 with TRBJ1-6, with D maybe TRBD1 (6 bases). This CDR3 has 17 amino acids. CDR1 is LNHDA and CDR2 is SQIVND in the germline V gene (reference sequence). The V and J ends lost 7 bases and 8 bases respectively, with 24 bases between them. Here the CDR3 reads CASTGVDSSSFYSPLHF. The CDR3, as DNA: TGTGCCAGTACTGGGGTGGACAGTTCTAGTTTCTATTCACCCCTCCACTTT.

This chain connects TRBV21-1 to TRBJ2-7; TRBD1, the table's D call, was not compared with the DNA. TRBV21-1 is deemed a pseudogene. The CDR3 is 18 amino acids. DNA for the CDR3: TGTGCCAGCAGCAAAAGGTTCAGGGGGCGGGGAGGGTCCTACGAGCAGTACTTC. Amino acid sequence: CASSKRFRGRGGSYEQYF.

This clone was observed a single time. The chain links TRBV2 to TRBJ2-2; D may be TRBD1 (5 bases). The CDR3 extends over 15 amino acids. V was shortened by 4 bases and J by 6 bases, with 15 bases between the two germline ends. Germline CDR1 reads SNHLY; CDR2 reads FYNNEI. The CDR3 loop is CASSAHSGPAGELFF. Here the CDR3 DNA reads TGTGCCAGCAGTGCGCACTCAGGGCCGGCCGGGGAGCTGTTTTTT.

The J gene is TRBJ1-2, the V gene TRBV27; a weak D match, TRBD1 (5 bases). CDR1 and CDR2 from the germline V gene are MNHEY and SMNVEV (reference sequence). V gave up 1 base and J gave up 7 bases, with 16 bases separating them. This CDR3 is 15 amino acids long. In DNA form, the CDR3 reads TGTGCCAGCAGTTTATTTCCAGGGCAAGGGTCTGGCTACACCTTC. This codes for CASSLFPGQGSGYTF.

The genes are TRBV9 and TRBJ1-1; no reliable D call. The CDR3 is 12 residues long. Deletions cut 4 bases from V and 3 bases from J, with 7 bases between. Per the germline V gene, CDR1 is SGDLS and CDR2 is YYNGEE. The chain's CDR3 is CASSREDTEAFF. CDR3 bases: TGTGCCAGCAGCAGGGAGGACACTGAAGCTTTCTTT.

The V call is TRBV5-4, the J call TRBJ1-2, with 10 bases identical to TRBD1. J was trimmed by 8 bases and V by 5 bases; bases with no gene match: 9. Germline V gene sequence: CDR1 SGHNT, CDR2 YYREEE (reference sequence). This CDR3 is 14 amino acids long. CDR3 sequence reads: CASSSTGGARGYTF. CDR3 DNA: TGTGCCAGCAGTTCGACAGGGGGCGCCCGGGGCTACACCTTC.

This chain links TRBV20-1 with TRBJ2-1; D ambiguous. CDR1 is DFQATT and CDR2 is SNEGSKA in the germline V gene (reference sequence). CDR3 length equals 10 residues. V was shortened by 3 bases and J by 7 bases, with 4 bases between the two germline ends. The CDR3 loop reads CSASSNEQFF. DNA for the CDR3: TGCAGTGCTAGTTCGAATGAGCAGTTCTTC.

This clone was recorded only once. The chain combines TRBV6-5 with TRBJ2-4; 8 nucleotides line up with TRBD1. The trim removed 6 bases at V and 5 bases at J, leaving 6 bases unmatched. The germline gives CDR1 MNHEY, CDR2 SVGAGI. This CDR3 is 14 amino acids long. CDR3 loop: CASRKDRAQNIQYF. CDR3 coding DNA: TGTGCCAGCAGGAAGGACAGGGCCCAAAACATTCAGTACTTC.

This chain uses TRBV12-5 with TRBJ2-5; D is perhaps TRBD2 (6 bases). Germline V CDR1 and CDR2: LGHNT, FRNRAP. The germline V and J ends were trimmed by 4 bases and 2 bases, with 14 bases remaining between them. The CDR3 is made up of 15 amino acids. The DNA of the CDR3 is TGTGCTAGTGGTTCATCCGGGACTCAACAAGAGACCCAGTACTTC. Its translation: CASGSSGTQQETQYF.

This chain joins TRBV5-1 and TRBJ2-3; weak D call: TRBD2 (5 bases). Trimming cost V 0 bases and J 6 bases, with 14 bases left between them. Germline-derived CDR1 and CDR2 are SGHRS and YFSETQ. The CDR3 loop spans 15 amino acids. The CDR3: CASSLAVASSDTQYF. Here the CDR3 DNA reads TGCGCCAGCAGCTTGGCCGTGGCTAGCTCCGATACGCAGTATTTT.

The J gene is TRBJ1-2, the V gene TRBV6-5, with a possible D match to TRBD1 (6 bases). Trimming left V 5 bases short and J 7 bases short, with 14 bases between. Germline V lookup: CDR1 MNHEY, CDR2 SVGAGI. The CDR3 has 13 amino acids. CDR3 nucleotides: TGTGCCAGCAGTCCTACAGGGTACGGTGGCTACACCTTC. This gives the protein CASSPTGYGGYTF.

This chain's CDR3 is CASSEGHSNTGELFF. The CDR3 DNA is TGTGCCAGCAGTGAAGGGCACAGTAACACCGGGGAGCTGTTTTTT. This chain uses TRBV2 with TRBJ2-2; D uncertain. Germline V gene lookup returns CDR1 SNHLY and CDR2 FYNNEI. Deletions cut 1 base from V and 2 bases from J, with 8 bases between. CDR3 size: 15 residues. Based on the CDR3 plus reference TRBV2 and TRBJ2-2, the full variable domain is EPEVTQTPSHQVTQMGQEVILRCVPISNHLYFYWYRQILGQKVEFLVSFYNNEISEKSEIFDDQFSVERPDGSNFTLKIRSTKLEDSAMYFCASSEGHSNTGELFFGEGSRLTVL.

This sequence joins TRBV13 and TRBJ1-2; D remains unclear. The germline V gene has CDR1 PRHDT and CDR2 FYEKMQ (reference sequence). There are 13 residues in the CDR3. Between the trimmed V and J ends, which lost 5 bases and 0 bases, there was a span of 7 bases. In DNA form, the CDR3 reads TGTGCCAGCAGCGCTACCTCTAACTATGGCTACACCTTC. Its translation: CASSATSNYGYTF.

In DNA form, the CDR3 reads TGTGCCAGCAGCCAAGAAGCTTCCGGGTCTGGCACCTACGAGCAGTACTTC. Protein: CASSQEASGSGTYEQYF. The chain has TRBV3-1 (or the pseudogene TRBV3-2) and TRBJ2-7, with D unresolved. Germline V gene data show CDR1 as LGHDT and CDR2 as YNNKEL (reference sequence). The V and J ends lost 0 bases and 2 bases respectively, with 17 bases between them. The CDR3 length is 17 residues.

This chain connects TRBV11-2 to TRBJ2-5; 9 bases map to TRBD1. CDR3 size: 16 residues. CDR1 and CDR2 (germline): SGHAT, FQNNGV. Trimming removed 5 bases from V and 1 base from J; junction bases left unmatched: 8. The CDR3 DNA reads TGTGCCAGCAGCCTAGGGACAGGGAAGGCCCAAGAGACCCAGTACTTC. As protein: CASSLGTGKAQETQYF.

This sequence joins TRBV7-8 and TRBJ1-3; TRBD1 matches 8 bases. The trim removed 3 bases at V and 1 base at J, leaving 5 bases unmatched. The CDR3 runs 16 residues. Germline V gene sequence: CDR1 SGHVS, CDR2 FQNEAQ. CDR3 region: CASSFLQGVSGNTIYF. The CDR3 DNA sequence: TGTGCCAGCAGCTTCCTACAGGGGGTATCTGGAAACACCATATATTTT. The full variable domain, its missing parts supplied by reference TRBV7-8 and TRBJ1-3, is GAGVSQSPRYKVAKRGQDVALRCDPISGHVSLFWYQQALGQGPEFLTYFQNEAQLDKSGLPSDRFFAERPEGSVSTLKIQRTQQEDSAVYLCASSFLQGVSGNTIYFGEGSWLTVV.

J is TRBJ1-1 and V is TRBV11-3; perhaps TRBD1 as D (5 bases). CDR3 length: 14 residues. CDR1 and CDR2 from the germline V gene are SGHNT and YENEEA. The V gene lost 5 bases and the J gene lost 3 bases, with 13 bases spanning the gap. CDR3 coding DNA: TGTGCCAGCAGCCCGGGAGGGGTCGACACTGAAGCTTTCTTT. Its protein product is CASSPGGVDTEAFF.

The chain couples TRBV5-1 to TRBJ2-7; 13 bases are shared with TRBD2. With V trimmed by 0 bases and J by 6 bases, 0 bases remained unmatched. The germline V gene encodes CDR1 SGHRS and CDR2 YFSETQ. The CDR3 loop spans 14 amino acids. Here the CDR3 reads CASSLGLAGGEQYF. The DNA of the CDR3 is TGCGCCAGCAGCTTGGGACTAGCGGGAGGCGAGCAGTACTTC.

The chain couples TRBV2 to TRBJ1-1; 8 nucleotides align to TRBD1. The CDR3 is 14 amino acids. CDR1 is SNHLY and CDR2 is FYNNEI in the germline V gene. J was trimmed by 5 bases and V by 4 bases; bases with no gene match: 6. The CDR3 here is CASSASQGVTEAFF. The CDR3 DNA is TGTGCCAGCAGTGCGTCACAGGGGGTGACTGAAGCTTTCTTT.

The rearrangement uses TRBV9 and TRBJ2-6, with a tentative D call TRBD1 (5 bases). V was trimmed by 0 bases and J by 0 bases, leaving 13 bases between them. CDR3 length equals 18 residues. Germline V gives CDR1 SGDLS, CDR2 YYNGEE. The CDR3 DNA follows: TGTGCCAGCAGCGTAGATGACGACAGAAGCTCTGGGGCCAACGTCCTGACTTTC. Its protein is CASSVDDDRSSGANVLTF.

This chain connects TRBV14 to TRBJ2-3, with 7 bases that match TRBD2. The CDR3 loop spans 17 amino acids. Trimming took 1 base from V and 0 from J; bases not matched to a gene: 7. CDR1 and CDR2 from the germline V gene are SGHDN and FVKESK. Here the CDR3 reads CASSQGELATSTDTQYF. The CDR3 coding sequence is TGTGCCAGCAGCCAAGGGGAACTAGCGACTAGCACAGATACGCAGTATTTT.

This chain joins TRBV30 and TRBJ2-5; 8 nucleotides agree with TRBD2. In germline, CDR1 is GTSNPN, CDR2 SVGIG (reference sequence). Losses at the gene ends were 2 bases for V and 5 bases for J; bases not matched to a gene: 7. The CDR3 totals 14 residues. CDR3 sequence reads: CAWSPGLARETQYF. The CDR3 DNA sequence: TGTGCCTGGAGTCCCGGACTAGCTAGGGAGACCCAGTACTTC. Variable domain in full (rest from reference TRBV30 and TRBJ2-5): SQTIHQWPATLVQPVGSPLSLECTVEGTSNPNLYWYRQAAGRGLQLLFYSVGIGQISSEVPQNLSASRPQDRQFILSSKKLLLSDSGFYLCAWSPGLARETQYFGPGTRLLVL.

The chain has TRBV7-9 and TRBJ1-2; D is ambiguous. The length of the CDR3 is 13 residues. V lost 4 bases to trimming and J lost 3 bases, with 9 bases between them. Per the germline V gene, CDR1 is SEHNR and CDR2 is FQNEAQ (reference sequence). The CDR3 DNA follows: TGTGCCAGCAGCTCGAACTTAGACTATGGCTACACCTTC. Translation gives CASSSNLDYGYTF. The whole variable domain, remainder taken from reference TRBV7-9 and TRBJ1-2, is DTGVSQNPRHKITKRGQNVTFRCDPISEHNRLYWYRQTLGQGPEFLTYFQNEAQLEKSRLLSDRFSAERPKGSFSTLEIQRTEQGDSAMYLCASSSNLDYGYTFGSGTRLTVV.

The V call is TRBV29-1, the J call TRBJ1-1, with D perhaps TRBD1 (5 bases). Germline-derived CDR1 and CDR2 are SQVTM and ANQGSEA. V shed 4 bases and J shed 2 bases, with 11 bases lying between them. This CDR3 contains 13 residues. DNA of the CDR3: TGCAGCGTTGGGCGGGGGATCAACACTGAAGCTTTCTTT. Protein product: CSVGRGINTEAFF.

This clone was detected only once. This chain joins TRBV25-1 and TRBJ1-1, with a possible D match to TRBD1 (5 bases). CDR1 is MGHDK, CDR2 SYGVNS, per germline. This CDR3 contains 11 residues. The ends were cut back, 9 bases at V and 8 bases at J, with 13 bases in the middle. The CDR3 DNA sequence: TGTGCCAGTAGAAACGGGGGAGAAGCTTTCTTT. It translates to CASRNGGEAFF.

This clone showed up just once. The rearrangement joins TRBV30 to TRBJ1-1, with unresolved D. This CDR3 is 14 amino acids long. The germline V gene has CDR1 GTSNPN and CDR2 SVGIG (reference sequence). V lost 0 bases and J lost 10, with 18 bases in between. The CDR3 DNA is TGTGCCTGGAGTGTAAATCCAGACTCCCAAGGAGCTTTCTTT. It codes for CAWSVNPDSQGAFF.

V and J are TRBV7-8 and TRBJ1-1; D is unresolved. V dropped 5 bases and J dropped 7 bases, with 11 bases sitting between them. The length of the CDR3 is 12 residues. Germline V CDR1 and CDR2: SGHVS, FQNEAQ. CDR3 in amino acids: CASSLRVGEAFF. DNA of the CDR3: TGTGCCAGCAGCCTCCGGGTTGGTGAAGCTTTCTTT. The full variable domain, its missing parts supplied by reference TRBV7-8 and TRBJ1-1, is GAGVSQSPRYKVAKRGQDVALRCDPISGHVSLFWYQQALGQGPEFLTYFQNEAQLDKSGLPSDRFFAERPEGSVSTLKIQRTQQEDSAVYLCASSLRVGEAFFGQGTRLTVV.